A selection of T cell receptor beta chains follows, all from one sample in a study of T cells in Graves' hyperthyroidism and ophthalmopathy. TCRdb recomputed calls from the multiplex PCR reads with MiXCR, one row per CDR3 protein. The sample shows around 350,000 distinct CDR3 sequences, around 14% of them seen only once. Material: blood. Receptors originate from a woman younger than 35 with Graves' hyperthyroidism that later progressed to Graves' ophthalmopathy. Both conserved end residues are part of each CDR3. Fields, in order: clone size, V gene, J gene, D gene, CDR3 protein, CDR3 DNA. The D gene is left open where the match is weak. Expanded clones get a size class; other rows say once, few or many, or leave the size out.

NA,TRBV11-2,TRBJ2-1,TRBD2,CASRTSGRGDNEQFF,TGTGCCAGCAGGACTAGCGGGAGGGGGGACAATGAGCAGTTCTTC
many,TRBV29-1,TRBJ2-3,TRBD2,CSVEKREEEADTQYF,TGCAGCGTTGAAAAGCGGGAGGAGGAAGCAGATACGCAGTATTTT
few,TRBV24-1,TRBJ2-5,TRBD1,CATSDSGQNQETQYF,TGTGCCACCAGTGATTCGGGACAGAACCAAGAGACCCAGTACTTC
NA,TRBV5-4,TRBJ2-2,TRBD2,CASSPSGTSGRSGGELFF,TGTGCCAGCAGCCCGTCCGGGACTAGCGGGAGATCGGGCGGGGAGCTGTTTTTT
many,TRBV20-1,TRBJ2-7,NA,CSARGSPHEQYF,TGCAGTGCTAGAGGCAGCCCCCACGAGCAGTACTTC
many,TRBV2,TRBJ1-2,NA,CASSAYPRDNYYGYTF,TGTGCCAGCAGCGCCTACCCACGGGACAACTACTATGGCTACACCTTC
many,TRBV5-1,TRBJ1-1,NA,CASSTSGSHTEAFF,TGCGCCAGCAGCACTTCCGGGAGTCACACTGAAGCTTTCTTT
many,TRBV10-3,TRBJ1-2,NA,CAHRDYTF,TGTGCTCACAGAGACTACACCTTC
many,TRBV5-4,TRBJ2-7,NA,CASSLEAYEQYF,TGTGCCAGCAGCCTAGAAGCCTACGAGCAGTACTTC
many,TRBV6-5,TRBJ2-3,TRBD1,CASSYGVRDRVPDTQYF,TGTGCCAGCAGTTACGGTGTCCGGGACAGGGTCCCAGATACGCAGTATTTT
few,TRBV30,TRBJ1-5,TRBD1,CAWSDIQGAQPQHF,TGTGCCTGGAGTGACATACAGGGGGCACAGCCCCAGCATTTT
many,TRBV2,TRBJ1-3,NA,CASRWDSGNTIYF,TGTGCCAGCAGGTGGGACTCTGGAAACACCATATATTTT
few,TRBV12-3/TRBV12-4,TRBJ2-5,TRBD2,CASSPQAGGLHGTQYF,TGTGCCAGCAGTCCTCAAGCGGGAGGGCTTCATGGAACCCAGTACTTC